The text below deals with one TCR beta chain. Its specificity is not known. This sample stems from a study of identical twins. A universal primer site was added by template switching, and unique molecular identifiers were carried by the cDNA. TCRdb analysed the 5' RACE reads with MiXCR anew, one entry per CDR3 protein. Of approximately 240,000 distinct CDR3 sequences in the sample, more than 13% were seen once. General study findings and limits: Out-of-frame alpha sequences common to twins exhibited a surplus of low generation probability. Reduced insertions were recorded for abundant cord blood beta clonotypes, with no such pattern in memory repertoires. The presence of invariant MAIT and iNKT cells could partly confound analyses of zero-insertion sequences.

This receptor was obtained from a woman under 30 in good health. Sequenced: memory (CD45RO+) T cells sorted from blood.

CDR3 DNA sequence: TGCAGTGCTCAACGGGGGAATTGGGGCTACACCTTC. As protein: CSAQRGNWGYTF. This chain connects TRBV20-1 to TRBJ1-2; D is perhaps TRBD1 (5 bases). The germline V gene encodes CDR1 DFQATT and CDR2 SNEGSKA (reference sequence). With 5 bases removed from V and 8 bases from J, the gap between germline ends came to 15 bases. This CDR3 has 12 residues.